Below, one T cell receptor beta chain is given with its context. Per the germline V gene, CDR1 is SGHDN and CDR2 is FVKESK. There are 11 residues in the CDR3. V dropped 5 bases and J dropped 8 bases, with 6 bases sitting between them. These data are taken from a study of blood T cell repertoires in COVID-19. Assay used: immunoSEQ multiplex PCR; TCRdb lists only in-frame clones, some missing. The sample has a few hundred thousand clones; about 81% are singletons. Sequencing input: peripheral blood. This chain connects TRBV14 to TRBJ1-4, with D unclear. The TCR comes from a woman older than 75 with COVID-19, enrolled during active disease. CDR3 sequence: CASSVGEKLFF. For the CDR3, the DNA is TGTGCCAGCAGCGTCGGGGAAAAACTGTTTTTT.